This T cell receptor (beta chain) was found in a study of beta chain features in type 1 diabetes. Study-level information: Researchers looked at approximately 100,000,000 sorted cells across all samples.

Study-wide results and limits: Across all four CD4+ subsets, people with type 1 diabetes showed modestly shorter TCRB CDR3s. VDJ junctions in type 1 diabetes patients carried more deletions and fewer insertions.

Only a few counts were recorded for this clone. Its specificity is unknown. It was via CD45RO/CCR7/CD25/CD127/CD95/CD27 that CD4+ naive, central memory, regulatory and stem cell-like memory cells were sorted. In germline, CDR1 is SQVTM, CDR2 ANQGSEA. The CDR3 sequence is 14 residues long. V lost 8 bases, J lost 1 base, and 9 bases stayed unmatched. The isolated RNA, all of it, was reverse transcribed, so expressed TCRB transcripts were what got sequenced. Produced via immunoSEQ multiplex PCR; TCRdb's table is partial and in-frame only. The sample holds 250,000 or so clones, around 21% seen once. The sequence came from a woman aged 40-49 years with type 1 diabetes. The sequenced sample consisted of naive CD4+ T cells from blood. The V and J genes are TRBV29-1 and TRBJ1-1; 8 bases fit TRBD1. This CDR3 reads CSFGSGQGNTEAFF. The CDR3 DNA follows: TGCAGCTTCGGCTCCGGACAGGGGAACACTGAAGCTTTCTTT. The full variable domain, in which reference TRBV29-1 and TRBJ1-1 provide the parts outside the CDR3, is SAVISQKPSRDICQRGTSLTIQCQVDSQVTMMFWYRQQPGQSLTLIATANQGSEATYESGFVIDKFPISRPNLTFSTLTVSNMSPEDSSIYLCSFGSGQGNTEAFFGQGTRLTVV.